Presented here are 21 T cell receptor beta chains from one specimen sequenced in a study of CD8 T cells in Susac syndrome (dated by TCRdb to about 2019). The method behind the library was the immunoSEQ multiplex PCR assay. RNA was extracted using the RNeasy kit, and about 0.5 to 1 microgram was reverse transcribed with random hexamers. The raw public reads went through TCRdb reprocessing: fastp at Q25, MiXCR clone calling, in-frame beta chains kept. Under each unique CDR3 protein, matching rows form one entry showing the most common genes and DNA. The sample profile shows approximately 100,000 distinct CDR3 sequences; roughly 95% of them were found once. Of the sample, about 0.1% is held by the ten largest clones. Sequencing was done on a sample of CD4+ T cells from PBMCs. These receptor sequences come from a human donor in good health.

The chain has TRBV7-2 and TRBJ2-1; 10 nucleotides align to TRBD1. The J segment lost 6 bases and the V segment lost 6 bases, leaving 8 bases of the junction unmatched. Germline V gives CDR1 SGHTA, CDR2 FQGNSA. The CDR3 runs to 15 residues. The chain's CDR3 is CASRPGTGAGNEQFF. In DNA, the CDR3 is TGTGCCAGCAGACCCGGGACAGGGGCAGGCAATGAGCAGTTCTTC.

V is TRBV19 and J is TRBJ1-1; 7 positions agree with TRBD1. From germline, CDR1 is LNHDA and CDR2 SQIVND (reference sequence). This CDR3 is built from 16 residues. V was pared by 4 bases and J by 0 bases, with 8 bases of the junction left unmatched. CDR3 region: CASSKAGQVMNTEAFF. DNA for the CDR3: TGTGCCAGTAGTAAGGCCGGACAGGTGATGAACACTGAAGCTTTCTTT. Filled out from reference TRBV19 and TRBJ1-1, the complete variable domain reads DGGITQSPKYLFRKEGQNVTLSCEQNLNHDAMYWYRQDPGQGLRLIYYSQIVNDFQKGDIAEGYSVSREKKESFPLTVTSAQKNPTAFYLCASSKAGQVMNTEAFFGQGTRLTVV.

This rearrangement joins TRBV3-1 to TRBJ1-5; D remains ambiguous. CDR3 length: 12 residues. Trimming removed 1 base at V and 6 bases at J, with 4 bases between. Germline V gene data show CDR1 as LGHDT and CDR2 as YNNKEL (reference sequence). The CDR3 protein is CASSQVGQPQHF. CDR3 bases: TGTGCCAGCAGCCAAGTTGGTCAGCCCCAGCATTTT.

This chain uses TRBV29-1 with TRBJ1-3; no reliable D call. The CDR3 runs to 12 residues. V shed 7 bases and J shed 0 bases, with 7 bases lying between them. The V gene's germline CDR1 is SQVTM and CDR2 ANQGSEA. The DNA of the CDR3 is TGCAGCGGCATCCTCTCTGGAAACACCATATATTTT. This sequence encodes CSGILSGNTIYF.

This chain uses TRBV7-2 with TRBJ2-4; D not certain. Germline V gene sequence: CDR1 SGHTA, CDR2 FQGNSA. Trimming removed 1 base at V and 2 bases at J, with 6 bases between. The CDR3 contains 14 residues. The CDR3 reads CASSLGWSKNIQYF. The CDR3 DNA sequence: TGTGCCAGCAGCTTAGGGTGGTCCAAAAACATTCAGTACTTC.

This chain links TRBV7-2 with TRBJ2-7; D remains unclear. This CDR3 has 12 residues. In germline, CDR1 is SGHTA, CDR2 FQGNSA. Trimming stripped 5 bases from V and 3 bases from J, with 8 bases between. The CDR3 DNA reads as TGTGCCAGCAGCCCATCTGACTACGAGCAGTACTTC. Translating gives CASSPSDYEQYF.

V and J are TRBV29-1 and TRBJ2-7; 9 bases agree with TRBD1. Germline values: CDR1 SQVTM, CDR2 ANQGSEA. This CDR3 comprises 16 residues. The trim removed 5 bases at V and 6 bases at J, leaving 17 bases unmatched. This CDR3 reads CSVIPGPNRGLGEQYF. CDR3 bases: TGCAGCGTTATCCCCGGCCCGAACAGGGGGCTCGGCGAGCAGTACTTC.

V usage is TRBV2 and J usage is TRBJ2-3; no firm D call. CDR1 SNHLY and CDR2 FYNNEI come from the germline V gene. V shed 6 bases and J shed 4 bases, with 5 bases lying between them. The CDR3 sequence is 11 residues long. This CDR3 reads CASRESDTQYF. In DNA form, the CDR3 reads TGTGCCAGCAGAGAATCAGATACGCAGTATTTT.

The V and J genes are TRBV7-2 and TRBJ2-1; TRBD2 aligns across 11 bases. V dropped 0 bases and J dropped 5; count of bases not matched to a gene: 6. Germline V gene lookup returns CDR1 SGHTA and CDR2 FQGNSA. CDR3 length: 17 residues. The CDR3 spells CASSLAKATSGNNEQFF. The CDR3 DNA is TGTGCCAGCAGCTTAGCGAAAGCGACTAGCGGGAACAATGAGCAGTTCTTC.

J is TRBJ1-4 and V is TRBV7-9; tentative D call: TRBD1 (6 bases). The CDR3 extends over 16 amino acids. The germline V gene has CDR1 SEHNR and CDR2 FQNEAQ (reference sequence). V was cut by 0 bases and J by 8 bases, with 16 bases left in between. The DNA for the CDR3 is TGTGCCAGCAGCTTAGCAGGCGGGGGCTCGGGGGAAAAACTGTTTTTT. Amino acid sequence: CASSLAGGGSGEKLFF. The complete variable domain, with remaining parts taken from reference TRBV7-9 and TRBJ1-4, reads DTGVSQNPRHKITKRGQNVTFRCDPISEHNRLYWYRQTLGQGPEFLTYFQNEAQLEKSRLLSDRFSAERPKGSFSTLEIQRTEQGDSAMYLCASSLAGGGSGEKLFFGSGTQLSVL.

This clonotype was seen only once. The chain couples TRBV7-9 to TRBJ1-2, with TRBD1 matching over 8 bases. V was clipped by 3 bases and J by 0 bases; unmatched bases: 0. CDR3 length: 14 residues. Per germline, CDR1 SEHNR and CDR2 FQNEAQ (reference sequence). CDR3 in amino acids: CASSLTGANYGYTF. Written as DNA, the CDR3 is TGTGCCAGCAGCTTGACAGGGGCTAACTATGGCTACACCTTC.

J is TRBJ2-7 and V is TRBV15; 7 positions agree with TRBD2. The CDR3 consists of 13 residues. With 4 bases clipped from V and 7 bases from J, the junction kept 7 bases outside the gene matches. CDR1 is LNHNV and CDR2 is YYDKDF in the germline V gene (reference sequence). CDR3: CATSIRTRLEQYF. CDR3 DNA sequence: TGTGCCACCAGCATCCGGACTAGATTAGAGCAGTACTTC.

J is TRBJ2-7 and V is TRBV29-1; D remains unclear. The length of the CDR3 is 11 residues. Germline CDR1 and CDR2: SQVTM and ANQGSEA. V was cut by 4 bases and J by 0 bases, with 4 bases left in between. The CDR3 DNA reads TGCAGCGTTGGGCACTCCTACGAGCAGTACTTC. Protein sequence: CSVGHSYEQYF.

The CDR3 region is CASSFRLADTQYF. CDR3 coding DNA: TGCGCCAGCAGCTTCCGACTGGCAGATACGCAGTATTTT. The J gene is TRBJ2-3, the V gene TRBV5-1, with D hard to call. This CDR3 comprises 13 residues. Germline CDR1 SGHRS, CDR2 YFSETQ. V lost 2 bases, J lost 4 bases, and 8 bases lay in between. Filled out from reference TRBV5-1 and TRBJ2-3, the complete variable domain reads KAGVTQTPRYLIKTRGQQVTLSCSPISGHRSVSWYQQTPGQGLQFLFEYFSETQRNKGNFPGRFSGRQFSNSRSEMNVSTLELGDSALYLCASSFRLADTQYFGPGTRLTVL.

The chain has TRBV29-1 and TRBJ2-5, with 7 nucleotides matching TRBD1. The V gene end was trimmed by 7 bases and the J gene end by 2 bases; junction bases not matched to a gene: 7. Germline CDR1 reads SQVTM; CDR2 reads ANQGSEA. The CDR3 covers 13 residues. CDR3 loop: CSGRSDRQETQYF. The DNA for the CDR3 is TGCAGCGGGAGATCGGACAGGCAAGAGACCCAGTACTTC.

This chain joins TRBV9 and TRBJ1-2, with D possibly TRBD1 on 5 matching bases. The length of the CDR3 is 16 residues. Germline CDR1 and CDR2: SGDLS and YYNGEE. V gave up 4 bases and J gave up 2 bases, with 18 bases separating them. In nucleotides, the CDR3 is TGTGCCAGCAGCCTCGGCGGTCGGGGGGGGAACTATGGCTACACCTTC. Translating gives CASSLGGRGGNYGYTF.

For the CDR3, the DNA is TGCAGTGCTAGAGATTTGGAGTTCAATCAGCCCCAGCATTTT. Its protein product is CSARDLEFNQPQHF. This chain uses TRBV20-1 with TRBJ1-5; no clear D gene. CDR1 is DFQATT and CDR2 is SNEGSKA in the germline V gene (reference sequence). The CDR3 has 14 amino acids. V lost 0 bases and J lost 3, with 9 bases in between.

This clonotype was observed once. This chain connects TRBV24-1 to TRBJ2-3; 9 bases are shared with TRBD1. Trimming removed 3 bases from V and 0 bases from J; junction bases left unmatched: 3. The CDR3 runs to 16 residues. The germline V gene has CDR1 KGHDR and CDR2 SFDVKD. The CDR3 DNA reads TGTGCCACCAGTGATGGGGGACAGGGTAGCACAGATACGCAGTATTTT. Residues: CATSDGGQGSTDTQYF.

The chain has TRBV3-1 and TRBJ1-1; tentative D call: TRBD1 (5 bases). CDR1 and CDR2 from the germline V gene are LGHDT and YNNKEL (reference sequence). This CDR3 is 14 amino acids long. V was shortened by 4 bases and J by 7 bases, with 16 bases between the two germline ends. This CDR3 reads CASSLLDKGLEAFF. CDR3 sequence (DNA): TGTGCCAGCAGCCTACTAGATAAGGGGCTTGAAGCTTTCTTT.

This clonotype was detected only once. The chain combines TRBV7-2 with TRBJ2-1, with TRBD1 matching over 7 bases. V shed 8 bases and J 8 bases; nucleotides not matched to a gene: 6. The CDR3 contains 12 residues. Germline values: CDR1 SGHTA, CDR2 FQGNSA. The CDR3 loop is CASRQGHDEQFF. CDR3 DNA sequence: TGTGCCAGCCGACAGGGACACGATGAGCAGTTCTTC. Full variable domain (missing parts from reference TRBV7-2 and TRBJ2-1): GAGVSQSPSNKVTEKGKDVELRCDPISGHTALYWYRQSLGQGLEFLIYFQGNSAPDKSGLPSDRFSAERTGGSVSTLTIQRTQQEDSAVYLCASRQGHDEQFFGPGTRLTVL.

The chain is built from TRBV24-1 and TRBJ2-1; perhaps TRBD2 as D (5 bases). Germline CDR1 KGHDR, CDR2 SFDVKD. The V end was cut by 2 bases, the J end by 13 bases, with 17 bases between. The length of the CDR3 is 14 residues. CDR3 loop: CATSDSRTVSGQFF. Here the CDR3 DNA reads TGTGCCACCAGTGATTCGCGGACTGTGAGCGGTCAGTTCTTC.